This entry lists 14 T cell receptor beta chains sequenced from one sample in a study of blood T cell repertoires in COVID-19. Sequenced by immunoSEQ multiplex PCR; TCRdb stores in-frame clones only, minus some. The profile shows around 75,000 clones, 75% to 85% of them singletons. Source material: peripheral blood. These receptors all come from an elderly woman with active or convalescent COVID-19.

This clone was counted between two and nine times. The chain uses TRBV27 and TRBJ1-5; TRBD1 is a possible D gene (6 bases). This CDR3 is built from 14 residues. Germline CDR1 and CDR2: MNHEY and SMNVEV (reference sequence). Trimming removed 5 bases from V and 6 bases from J, with 14 bases in between. The CDR3 bases are TGTGCCAGCAGTAAAACAGGGCTGAGTCAGCCCCAGCATTTT. Protein: CASSKTGLSQPQHF.

The V gene is TRBV5-4, the J gene TRBJ1-2; tentatively, D is TRBD1 (6 bases). Looked up from germline, CDR1 is SGHNT and CDR2 is YYREEE (reference sequence). The CDR3 has 12 amino acids. The V and J ends lost 5 bases and 10 bases respectively, with 15 bases between them. The CDR3 DNA follows: TGTGCCAGCAGTCCCGGGGGGGGCGTCTACACCTTC. Its protein is CASSPGGGVYTF.

This clone has a handful of counts. This chain uses TRBV28 with TRBJ2-7; 9 bases are a match to TRBD1. The CDR3 spans 15 residues. Germline trimming cut 5 bases from V and 3 bases from J; bases unmatched to any gene: 8. Looked up from germline, CDR1 is MDHEN and CDR2 is SYDVKM. The CDR3 reads CASSVPGQGGYEQYF. CDR3 DNA sequence: TGTGCCAGCAGTGTTCCGGGACAGGGAGGCTACGAGCAGTACTTC.

This chain joins TRBV9 and TRBJ2-1; no reliable D call. Trimming pared 5 bases from V and 9 bases from J, leaving 9 bases between. This CDR3 has 11 amino acids. CDR1 SGDLS and CDR2 YYNGEE come from the germline V gene. The CDR3 spells CASSEAGEQFF. DNA of the CDR3: TGTGCCAGCAGTGAAGCTGGTGAGCAGTTCTTC.

This chain's CDR3 is CSVTGGQGAEQYF. The DNA of the CDR3 is TGCAGCGTCACCGGCGGACAGGGGGCCGAGCAGTACTTC. The chain uses TRBV29-1 and TRBJ2-7, with 11 bases matching TRBD1. Germline CDR1 is SQVTM and CDR2 is ANQGSEA. This CDR3 is built from 13 residues. The J segment lost 6 bases and the V segment lost 6 bases, leaving 7 bases of the junction unmatched.

The gene calls are TRBV27 and TRBJ2-1; TRBD2 is a possible D gene (5 bases). The length of the CDR3 is 13 residues. The V end lost 3 bases, the J end lost 10 bases, and 13 bases lay between the germline ends. Germline loops: CDR1 MNHEY, CDR2 SMNVEV (reference sequence). The CDR3 DNA reads TGTGCCAGCAGTTTTCCCGGACTGGAGGAGCAGTTCTTC. It encodes CASSFPGLEEQFF.

The chain joins TRBV19 to TRBJ2-7; D might be TRBD1 (5 bases). V was cut by 10 bases and J by 7 bases, with 17 bases left in between. This CDR3 spans 12 amino acids. Germline-derived CDR1 and CDR2 are LNHDA and SQIVND (reference sequence). CDR3 bases: TGTGCCACCCAAACAACAGGAGATGAGCAGTACTTC. Translated, it gives CATQTTGDEQYF.

The count of this clone is one. V and J are TRBV5-6 and TRBJ2-7, with a tentative D call TRBD2 (5 bases). This CDR3 has 11 residues. CDR1 is SGHDT, CDR2 YYEEEE, per germline. Trimming stripped 2 bases from V and 6 bases from J, with 6 bases between. CDR3 residues: CASSFRGEQYF. DNA for the CDR3: TGTGCCAGCAGCTTTCGGGGCGAGCAGTACTTC.

The table lists this clone with a count of one. The chain joins TRBV18 to TRBJ1-1; D is perhaps TRBD1 (5 bases). The CDR3 runs 14 residues. Trimming shortened V by 2 bases and J by 0 bases, and 7 bases separated the two germline ends. The germline CDR1 and CDR2 sequences are KGHSH and LQKENI. The CDR3 protein is CASSPARVNTEAFF. The CDR3 nucleotides read TGTGCCAGCTCACCAGCCAGGGTGAACACTGAAGCTTTCTTT.

This clone was recorded at least ten times. This chain joins TRBV11-3 and TRBJ2-7; weak D call: TRBD2 (5 bases). The V gene lost 5 bases and the J gene lost 7 bases, with 12 bases spanning the gap. In germline, CDR1 is SGHNT, CDR2 YENEEA. CDR3 length equals 12 residues. The CDR3 DNA sequence: TGTGCCAGCAGCACCACCCGGGGTGAGCAGTACTTC. It encodes CASSTTRGEQYF.

The V call is TRBV11-2, the J call TRBJ1-4, with 8 bases fitting TRBD1. After removal of 5 bases from V and 8 bases from J, the junction contained 13 bases not matched to a gene. The CDR3 runs 16 residues. Germline-derived CDR1 and CDR2 are SGHAT and FQNNGV. CDR3 nucleotide sequence: TGTGCCAGCAGCACGATTGCAGGGGGCTTTTGGGAAAAACTGTTTTTT. As protein: CASSTIAGGFWEKLFF.

The V gene is TRBV7-2, the J gene TRBJ1-2; D possibly corresponds to TRBD1 (6 bases). V lost 3 bases, J lost 3 bases, and 8 bases lay in between. Germline V CDR1 and CDR2: SGHTA, FQGNSA. The CDR3 loop spans 13 amino acids. DNA of the CDR3: TGTGCCAGCAGCTTCTGGACAGACTATGGCTACACCTTC. Its protein is CASSFWTDYGYTF.

This chain links TRBV19 with TRBJ1-2; D ambiguous. This CDR3 contains 12 residues. Germline V gives CDR1 LNHDA, CDR2 SQIVND (reference sequence). Trimming cost V 6 bases and J 8 bases, with 13 bases left between them. Written as DNA, the CDR3 is TGTGCCAGTAGCTCCCACAATCGAGGCTACACCTTC. Translated: CASSSHNRGYTF.

This sequence joins TRBV10-2 and TRBJ1-5; the match to TRBD1 covers 8 bases. V dropped 6 bases and J dropped 6; count of bases not matched to a gene: 4. This CDR3 is 13 amino acids long. Germline CDR1 WSHSY, CDR2 SAAADI. CDR3 coding DNA: TGCGCCAGCAGGACAGGGGTGGGTCAGCCCCAGCATTTT. Translating gives CASRTGVGQPQHF.